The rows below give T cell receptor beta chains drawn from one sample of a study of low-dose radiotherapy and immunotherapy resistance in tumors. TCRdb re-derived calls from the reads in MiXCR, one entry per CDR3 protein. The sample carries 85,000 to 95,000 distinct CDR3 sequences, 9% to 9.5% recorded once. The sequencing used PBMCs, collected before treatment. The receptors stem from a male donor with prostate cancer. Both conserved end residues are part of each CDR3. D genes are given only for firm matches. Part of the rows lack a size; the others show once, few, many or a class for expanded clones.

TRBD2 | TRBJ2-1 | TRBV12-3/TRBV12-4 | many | CASSTGLAGVYNEQFF | TGTGCCAGCAGTACCGGACTAGCGGGAGTTTACAATGAGCAGTTCTTC
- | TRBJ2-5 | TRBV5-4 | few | CASSFEGTLLETQYF | TGTGCCAGCAGCTTCGAGGGGACCCTGTTGGAGACCCAGTACTTC
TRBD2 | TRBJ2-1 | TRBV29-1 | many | CSGKRGLAGGLNYNEQFF | TGCAGCGGAAAGAGGGGACTAGCGGGAGGACTTAACTACAATGAGCAGTTCTTC
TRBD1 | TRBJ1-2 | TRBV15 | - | CATSRPSGTGDYGYTF | TGTGCCACCAGCAGGCCTTCCGGGACAGGGGACTATGGCTACACCTTC
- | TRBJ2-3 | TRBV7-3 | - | CASSSLNVMDTQYF | TGTGCCAGCAGCTCTTTGAATGTGATGGATACGCAGTATTTT
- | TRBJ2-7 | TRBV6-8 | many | CASSEGTGRFYEQYF | TGTGCCAGCAGTGAGGGAACGGGGAGATTTTACGAGCAGTACTTC
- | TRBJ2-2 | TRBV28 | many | CASSSRGTTGELFF | TGTGCCAGCAGTTCCCGAGGGACTACCGGGGAGCTGTTTTTT
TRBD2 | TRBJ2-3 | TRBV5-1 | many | CASSLLAGARDTQYF | TGCGCCAGCAGCTTACTAGCGGGAGCGAGAGATACGCAGTATTTT
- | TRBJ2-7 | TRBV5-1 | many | CASSLELAADEQYF | TGCGCCAGCAGCTTGGAACTAGCCGCAGACGAGCAGTACTTC
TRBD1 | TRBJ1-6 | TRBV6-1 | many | CASSRGQGGSPLHF | TGTGCCAGCAGCAGAGGACAGGGTGGATCACCCCTCCACTTT
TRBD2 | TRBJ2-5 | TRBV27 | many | CASSHPSGSETQYF | TGTGCCAGCAGCCACCCAAGCGGGAGTGAGACCCAGTACTTC
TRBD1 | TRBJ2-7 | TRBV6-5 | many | CASSYRDSHNSYEQYF | TGTGCCAGCAGTTACCGGGACAGCCATAACTCCTACGAGCAGTACTTC
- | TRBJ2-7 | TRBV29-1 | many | CSVGSGSGTGQYF | TGCAGCGTTGGTAGCGGGAGTGGGACAGGGCAGTACTTC
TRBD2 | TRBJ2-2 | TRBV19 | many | CASSIGWRTSGVGELFF | TGTGCCAGTAGTATCGGTTGGAGGACTAGCGGGGTCGGGGAGCTGTTTTTT
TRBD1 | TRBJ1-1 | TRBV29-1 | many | CSVIVQGGLTEAFF | TGCAGCGTTATCGTACAGGGGGGGCTCACTGAAGCTTTCTTT
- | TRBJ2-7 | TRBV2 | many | CASSRGSGSYEQYF | TGTGCCAGCAGTAGAGGGTCTGGCTCCTACGAGCAGTACTTC